This TCR beta chain was recorded in a study of beta chain features in type 1 diabetes. Findings and caveats of the study: For TCRB rearrangement, an influence of HLA type remained unresolved here.

The germline V and J ends were trimmed by 2 bases and 5 bases, with 9 bases remaining between them. CDR3 size: 14 residues. Germline V CDR1 and CDR2: MDHEN, SYDVKM. Every bit of the isolated RNA underwent reverse transcription, so sequencing read expressed TCRB transcripts. TCRdb's copy holds only in-frame clones and misses some; the assay was immunoSEQ multiplex PCR. The table lists around 160,000 clones, roughly 53% of them singletons. A remark on this clone: Its target is unknown.

The V call is TRBV28, the J call TRBJ2-2; a weak D match, TRBD2 (5 bases). The source of this sequence is a man aged 18 to 29 in good health. Sequences were obtained from Tregs from blood. CDR3 DNA sequence: TGTGCCAGCAGTTTAAAGAGGGAAACCGGGGAGCTGTTTTTT. Amino acids: CASSLKRETGELFF.